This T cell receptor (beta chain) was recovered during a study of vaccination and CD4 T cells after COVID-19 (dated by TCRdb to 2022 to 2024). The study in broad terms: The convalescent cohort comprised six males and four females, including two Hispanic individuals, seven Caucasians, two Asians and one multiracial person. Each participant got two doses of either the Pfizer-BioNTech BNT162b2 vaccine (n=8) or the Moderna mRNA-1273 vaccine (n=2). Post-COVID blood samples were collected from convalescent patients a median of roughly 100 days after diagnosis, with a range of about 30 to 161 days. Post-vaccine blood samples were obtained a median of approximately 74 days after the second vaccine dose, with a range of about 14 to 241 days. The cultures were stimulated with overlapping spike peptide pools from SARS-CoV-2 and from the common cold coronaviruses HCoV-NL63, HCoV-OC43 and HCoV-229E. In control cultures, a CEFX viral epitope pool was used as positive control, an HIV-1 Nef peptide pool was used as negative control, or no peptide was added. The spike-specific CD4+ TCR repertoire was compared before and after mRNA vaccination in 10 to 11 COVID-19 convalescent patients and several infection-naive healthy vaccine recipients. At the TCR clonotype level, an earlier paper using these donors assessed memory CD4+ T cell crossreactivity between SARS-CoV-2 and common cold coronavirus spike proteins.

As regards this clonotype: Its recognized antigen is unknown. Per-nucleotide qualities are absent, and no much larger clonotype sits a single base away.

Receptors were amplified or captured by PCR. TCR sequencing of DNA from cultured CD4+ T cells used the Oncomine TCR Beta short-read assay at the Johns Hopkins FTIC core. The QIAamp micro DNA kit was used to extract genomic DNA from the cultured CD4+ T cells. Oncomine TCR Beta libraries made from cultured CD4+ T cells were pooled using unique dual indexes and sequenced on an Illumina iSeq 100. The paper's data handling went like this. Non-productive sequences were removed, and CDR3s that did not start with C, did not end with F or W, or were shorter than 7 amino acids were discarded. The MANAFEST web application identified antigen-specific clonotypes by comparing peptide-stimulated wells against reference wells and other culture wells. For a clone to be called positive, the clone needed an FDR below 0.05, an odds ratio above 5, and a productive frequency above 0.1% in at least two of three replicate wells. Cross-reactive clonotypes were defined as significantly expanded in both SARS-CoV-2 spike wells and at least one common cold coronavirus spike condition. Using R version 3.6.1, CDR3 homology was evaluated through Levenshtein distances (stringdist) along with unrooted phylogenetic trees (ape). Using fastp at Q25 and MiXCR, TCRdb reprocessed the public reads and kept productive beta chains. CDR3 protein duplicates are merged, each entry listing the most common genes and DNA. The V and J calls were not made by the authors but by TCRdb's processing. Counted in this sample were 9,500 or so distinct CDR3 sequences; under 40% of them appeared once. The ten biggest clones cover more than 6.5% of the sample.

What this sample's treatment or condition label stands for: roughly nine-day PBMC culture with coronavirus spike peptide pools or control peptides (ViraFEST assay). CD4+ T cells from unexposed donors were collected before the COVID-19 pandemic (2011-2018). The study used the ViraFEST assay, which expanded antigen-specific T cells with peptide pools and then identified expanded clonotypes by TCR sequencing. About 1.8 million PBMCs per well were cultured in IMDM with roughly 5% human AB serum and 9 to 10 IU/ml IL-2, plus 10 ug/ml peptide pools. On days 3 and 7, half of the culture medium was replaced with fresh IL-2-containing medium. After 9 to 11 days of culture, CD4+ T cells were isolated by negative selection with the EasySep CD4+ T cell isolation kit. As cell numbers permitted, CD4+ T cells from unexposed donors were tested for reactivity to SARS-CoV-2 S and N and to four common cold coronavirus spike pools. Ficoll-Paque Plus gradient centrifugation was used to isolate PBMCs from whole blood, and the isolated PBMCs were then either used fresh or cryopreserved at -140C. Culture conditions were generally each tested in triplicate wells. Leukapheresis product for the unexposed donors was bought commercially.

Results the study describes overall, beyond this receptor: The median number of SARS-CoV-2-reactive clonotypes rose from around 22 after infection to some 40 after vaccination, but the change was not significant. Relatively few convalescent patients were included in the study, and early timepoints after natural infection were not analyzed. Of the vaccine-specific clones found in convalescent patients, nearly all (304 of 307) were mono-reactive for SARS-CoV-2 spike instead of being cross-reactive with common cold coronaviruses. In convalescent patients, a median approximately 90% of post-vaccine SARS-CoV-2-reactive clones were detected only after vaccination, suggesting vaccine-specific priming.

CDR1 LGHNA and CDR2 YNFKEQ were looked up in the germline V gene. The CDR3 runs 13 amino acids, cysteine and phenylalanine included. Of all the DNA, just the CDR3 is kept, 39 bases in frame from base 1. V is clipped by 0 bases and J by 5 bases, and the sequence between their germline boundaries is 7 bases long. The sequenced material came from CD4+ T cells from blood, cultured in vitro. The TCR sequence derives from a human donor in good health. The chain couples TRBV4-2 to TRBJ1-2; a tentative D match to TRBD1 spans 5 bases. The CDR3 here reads CASSQDRTYGYTF. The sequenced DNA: TGTGCCAGCAGCCAAGACCGGACATATGGCTACACCTTC.